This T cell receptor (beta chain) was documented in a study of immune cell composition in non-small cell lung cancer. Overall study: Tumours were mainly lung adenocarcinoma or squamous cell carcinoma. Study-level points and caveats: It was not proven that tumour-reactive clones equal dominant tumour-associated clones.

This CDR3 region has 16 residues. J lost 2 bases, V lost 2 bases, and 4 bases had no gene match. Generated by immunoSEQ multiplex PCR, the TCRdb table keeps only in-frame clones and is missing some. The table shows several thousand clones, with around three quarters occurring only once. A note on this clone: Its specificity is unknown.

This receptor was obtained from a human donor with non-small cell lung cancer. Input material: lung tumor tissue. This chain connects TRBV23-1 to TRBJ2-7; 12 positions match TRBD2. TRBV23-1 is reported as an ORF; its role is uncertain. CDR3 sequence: CASSQGGTSGPYEQYF. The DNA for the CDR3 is TGCGCCAGCAGTCAAGGGGGGACTAGCGGGCCCTACGAGCAGTACTTC.